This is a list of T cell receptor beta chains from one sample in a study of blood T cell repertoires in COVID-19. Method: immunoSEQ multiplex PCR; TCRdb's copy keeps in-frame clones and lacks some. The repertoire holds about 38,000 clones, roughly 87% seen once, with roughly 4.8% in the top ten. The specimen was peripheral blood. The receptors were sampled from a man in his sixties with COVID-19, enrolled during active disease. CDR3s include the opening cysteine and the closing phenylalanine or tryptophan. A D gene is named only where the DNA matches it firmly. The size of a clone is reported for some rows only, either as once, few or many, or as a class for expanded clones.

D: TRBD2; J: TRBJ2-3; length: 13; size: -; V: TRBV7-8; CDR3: CASSLGTSGIFYF; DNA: TGTGCCAGCAGCTTAGGGACTAGCGGGATCTTTTATTTT
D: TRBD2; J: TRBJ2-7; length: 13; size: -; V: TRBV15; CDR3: CATGNGSGNEQYF; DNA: TGTGCCACCGGGAACGGGAGCGGGAACGAGCAGTACTTC
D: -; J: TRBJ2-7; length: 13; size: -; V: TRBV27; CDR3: CASSSYREGEQYF; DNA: TGTGCCAGCAGTTCATACAGGGAGGGCGAGCAGTACTTC
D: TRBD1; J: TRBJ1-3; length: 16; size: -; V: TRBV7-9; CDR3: CASSSGQGVSGNTIYF; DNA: TGTGCCAGCAGCTCCGGACAGGGCGTCTCTGGAAACACCATATATTTT
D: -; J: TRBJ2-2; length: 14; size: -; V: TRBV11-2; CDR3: CASSFLRVGGELFF; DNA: TGTGCCAGCAGCTTCCTTCGAGTCGGCGGGGAGCTGTTTTTT
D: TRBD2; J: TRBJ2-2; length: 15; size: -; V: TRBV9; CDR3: CASSVGTSNTGELFF; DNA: TGTGCCAGCAGCGTCGGGACTAGCAACACCGGGGAGCTGTTTTTT
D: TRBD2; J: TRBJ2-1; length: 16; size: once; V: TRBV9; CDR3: CASSPGLAASYNEQFF; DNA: TGTGCCAGCAGCCCAGGCCTAGCGGCCTCCTACAATGAGCAGTTCTTC
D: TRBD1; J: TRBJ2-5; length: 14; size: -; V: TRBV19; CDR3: CATNPGTDQETQYF; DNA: TGTGCCACTAACCCCGGGACAGATCAAGAGACCCAGTACTTC
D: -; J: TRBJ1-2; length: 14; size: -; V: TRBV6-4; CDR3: CASSQRQGGDGYTF; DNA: TGTGCCAGCAGCCAGAGGCAGGGCGGTGATGGCTACACCTTC
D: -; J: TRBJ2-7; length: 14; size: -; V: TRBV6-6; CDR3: CASSSDSPTYEQYF; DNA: TGTGCCAGCAGTTCAGACTCTCCAACCTACGAGCAGTACTTC
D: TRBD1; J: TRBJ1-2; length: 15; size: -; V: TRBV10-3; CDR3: CAIRVGQDTNYGYTF; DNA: TGTGCCATCAGGGTCGGACAGGACACTAACTATGGCTACACCTTC
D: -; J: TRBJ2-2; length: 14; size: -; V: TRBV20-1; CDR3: CSASSQGTTGELFF; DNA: TGCAGTGCTAGTTCCCAGGGAACCACCGGGGAGCTGTTTTTT
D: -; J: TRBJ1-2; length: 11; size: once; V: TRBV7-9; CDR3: CASSLATAPTF; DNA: TGTGCCAGCAGCTTGGCGACAGCTCCAACCTTC
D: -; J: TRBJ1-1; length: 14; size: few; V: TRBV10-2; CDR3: CASRPGGTNTEAFF; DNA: TGCGCCAGCAGACCCGGGGGGACGAACACTGAAGCTTTCTTT
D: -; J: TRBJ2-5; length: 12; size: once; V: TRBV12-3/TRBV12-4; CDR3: CASSLDEETQYF; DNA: TGTGCCAGCAGTTTAGACGAGGAGACCCAGTACTTC
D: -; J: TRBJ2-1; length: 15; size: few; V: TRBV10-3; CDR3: CAISRGGVERNEQFF; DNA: TGTGCCATCTCCCGAGGAGGGGTTGAGCGCAATGAGCAGTTCTTC
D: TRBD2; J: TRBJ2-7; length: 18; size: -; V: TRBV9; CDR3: CASGGEAAGGPRSYEQYF; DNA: TGTGCCAGCGGCGGTGAAGCAGCGGGAGGCCCCCGCTCCTACGAGCAGTACTTC